This entry concerns a single TCR beta chain. No antigen is known for it. One end of the junction is discordant with germline, which a read error may explain. This record comes from a study of tumor and adjacent non-tumor tissue in lung cancer. No cell sorting was done before RNA was extracted from the tissue. More than 3 cm separated this lung sample from the edge of the tumor. Regarding the study as a whole: Normal lung showed higher cumulative top 100 clone frequency than tumor.

The library came from three nested PCR rounds adapted from ARM-PCR protocols. TCRdb re-analysed the multiplex PCR reads in MiXCR, keeping a single row per CDR3 protein. The sample includes 40,000 to 50,000 distinct CDR3 sequences, around 60% seen only once; the top ten take about 32%. This TCR was recovered from a woman in her 70s with non-small cell lung cancer. Sequenced sample: distant non-tumor lung tissue.

This CDR3 reads CASNHRGGSTEAFF. The CDR3 bases are TGTGCCAGCAATCACAGGGGGGGAAGCACTGAAGCCTTCTTT. The rearrangement links TRBV6-2 or TRBV6-3 to TRBJ1-1; 8 bases are a match to TRBD1. The V gene's germline CDR1 is MNHEY and CDR2 SVGEGT. The CDR3 is made up of 14 amino acids.